This T cell receptor beta chain is drawn from a study of T cell responses to AZD1222 COVID-19 vaccine listed by TCRdb under 2021. Background on the whole study: A total of more than 230 trial participants underwent TCR sequencing, of whom 200 to 220 had received two doses of AZD1222 and around 25 had received two doses of the MenACWY control vaccine. Trial participants were enrolled by age into 18-55, 56-69 and 70-plus year subgroups, with approximately 160, 26 and 62 TCR-sequenced participants respectively. Study-wide conclusions, independent of this receptor: Participants were mostly white British and included more females than males, and it was suggested by the authors that clonal diversity may have been underestimated. The 56-69-year group was small, and its depth increase did not reach significance, likely because of low power. No day 14 peak-response samples were available, so repertoires were characterized only after the peak T cell response. Epitopes outside the regions mutated in the B.1.351 and B.1.1.7 variants were reportedly recognized by nearly half of the unique spike-specific TCRs. Conclusions about previously exposed vaccinees were limited because only a handful of AZD1222 recipients were SARS-CoV-2 seropositive at baseline. Spike-specific TCR breadth and depth rose significantly after two AZD1222 doses compared with day 0 and with MenACWY recipients. CD4 TCRs associated with the vaccine covered the entire spike protein, and the dominant responses were in regions 160-218 and 743-854.

Read against the paper, the sample's time point label means: about 28 days (+/-7) after the second vaccine dose. AZD1222 recipients with second doses at about 4 weeks or about 12 weeks were pooled, because spike-specific TCR depth and breadth did not differ between schedules. Samples from vaccinated people were obtained from the UK trials COV001 and COV002, which included a single-blind randomized controlled phase 2/3 trial of AZD1222 (ChAdOx1 nCoV-19) in healthy adults. For TCRbeta chain sequencing, PBMC samples were collected from trial participants at day 0 and at day 28 after the second dose. Counted from cysteine to phenylalanine, this CDR3 has 16 amino acids. The CDR3 DNA has 48 bases and is translated from base 1. For this chain, trimming is 6 bases at the V end and 0 bases at the J end, and the number of junction bases without a gene match is 9. CDR1 MGHRA and CDR2 YSYEKL were looked up in the germline V gene.

The CDR3 regions of human TCRbeta chains were subjected to immunosequencing. As for how the authors treated the data: Repertoire TCRs were matched against a reference library of SARS-CoV-2-specific TCRs generated with the MIRA antigen-specificity platform. Breadth was defined as the fraction of unique TCRs that were SARS-CoV-2-associated, and depth was defined as the fraction of total T cells that were SARS-CoV-2-associated. Using the MIRA data, each spike-specific TCR was assigned both to the spike region to which the TCR was reactive and to a CD4 or CD8 class. Log10-transformed breadth and depth values were compared by one-way ANOVA with Sidak's multiple comparisons tests. The immuneACCESS repertoire file appears here via TCRdb, limited to in-frame rearrangements. These files lack a portion of the clones; in checked studies, under half of the deficit traces to unresolved V genes, and the cause of the others is not known. Clone size and V and J calls were adopted from that table, with D and trimming inferred from the DNA. For this sample there are more than 85,000 clones; 94% appear just once. The ten largest make up about 3.1% of the sample.

Notes on this clone: This receptor's antigen is unknown. Base qualities are missing; no much larger clone stands one base away.

This sequence was found in an adult who received the AZD1222 COVID-19 vaccine. The rearranged chain carries TRBV4-1 and TRBJ1-2, with 8 junctional bases fitting TRBD1. The input for sequencing was peripheral blood, taken 28 days after the second AZD1222 dose. The CDR3 protein: CASRFTGGKANYGYTF. The DNA reads as follows: TGCGCCAGCAGGTTCACAGGGGGGAAAGCTAACTATGGCTACACCTTC.